Below, 22 T cell receptor beta chains from the same sample are listed, as sequenced in a study of blood T cell repertoires in COVID-19. Clones were sequenced by immunoSEQ multiplex PCR, and TCRdb holds only the in-frame ones, with some missing. The sample lists about 40,000 clones; roughly 88% were seen once. The sequencing input was peripheral blood. The receptors shown here come from a woman in her 70s with acute or convalescent COVID-19.

The V and J genes are TRBV10-3 and TRBJ2-1; 7 bases match TRBD1. The CDR3 consists of 12 residues. The germline V gene has CDR1 ENHRY and CDR2 SYGVKD. V lost 8 bases and J lost 12; bases outside the gene matches: 10. The CDR3 protein is CAISRDSDWQFF. CDR3 nucleotides: TGTGCCATCTCCCGGGACAGTGATTGGCAGTTCTTC.

The gene calls are TRBV6-5 and TRBJ1-2; unclear D gene. Trimming stripped 7 bases from V and 7 bases from J, with 16 bases between. This CDR3 is 13 amino acids long. The germline gives CDR1 MNHEY, CDR2 SVGAGI. Written as DNA, the CDR3 is TGTGCCAGCAATCCTGCGGCCTACCCTGGCTACACCTTC. Amino acid sequence: CASNPAAYPGYTF.

V usage is TRBV7-3 and J usage is TRBJ2-3; maybe TRBD2 (6 bases). Trimming took 1 base from V and 4 from J, leaving 15 bases between them. Germline CDR1 and CDR2: SGHTA and FQGTGA. The CDR3 extends over 16 amino acids. The CDR3 nucleotides are TGTGCCAGCAGCTTAAACGGGGGAGGAGAGGCAGATACGCAGTATTTT. Its protein product is CASSLNGGGEADTQYF.

The chain has TRBV5-6 and TRBJ2-1; perhaps TRBD1 as D (6 bases). There are 18 residues in the CDR3. The V gene's germline CDR1 is SGHDT and CDR2 YYEEEE. Deletions cut 0 bases from V and 5 bases from J, with 21 bases between. In DNA form, the CDR3 reads TGTGCCAGCAGCTTGGGGTCCAGGGGCCTTCTCAAGAACAATGAGCAGTTCTTC. Protein sequence: CASSLGSRGLLKNNEQFF.

V usage is TRBV6-5 and J usage is TRBJ1-5; D uncertain. The CDR3 is 15 amino acids. The V end was cut by 5 bases, the J end by 7 bases, with 18 bases between. Germline assignment: CDR1 MNHEY and CDR2 SVGAGI. The CDR3 nucleotides read TGTGCCAGCAGTCGGGAGCCCTCGGGGAGGCAGCCCCAGCATTTT. Its protein product is CASSREPSGRQPQHF.

DNA of the CDR3: TGTGCCAGCATAGAGACTAACACAGATACGCAGTATTTT. It yields the protein CASIETNTDTQYF. The V and J genes are TRBV13 and TRBJ2-3; tentatively, D is TRBD2 (5 bases). The V end was cut by 7 bases, the J end by 2 bases, with 10 bases between. This CDR3 has 13 amino acids. CDR1 PRHDT and CDR2 FYEKMQ come from the germline V gene (reference sequence).

The chain employs TRBV11-2 and TRBJ2-4; D is possibly TRBD2 (5 bases). Germline V gene lookup returns CDR1 SGHAT and CDR2 FQNNGV. The germline V and J ends were trimmed by 3 bases and 7 bases, with 16 bases remaining between them. This CDR3 has 15 residues. The CDR3 is CASSFAGGFRNIQYF. CDR3 coding DNA: TGTGCCAGCAGCTTCGCGGGTGGCTTTCGGAACATTCAGTACTTC.

This clone was seen just once. V is TRBV24-1 and J is TRBJ2-1, with TRBD2 matching 12 bases. The germline V gene encodes CDR1 KGHDR and CDR2 SFDVKD. CDR3 length equals 15 residues. The V segment lost 4 bases and the J segment 9 bases; nucleotides outside the gene matches: 6. The CDR3 coding sequence is TGTGCCACCAGTGACCAGGGACTAGCGGGCGGTGAGCAGTTCTTC. Translating gives CATSDQGLAGGEQFF.

The chain recombines TRBV11-1 with TRBJ2-2, with TRBD2 matching over 7 bases. Germline V gene data show CDR1 as SGHAT and CDR2 as FQDESV (reference sequence). CDR3 length: 15 amino acids. V shed 3 bases, J shed 6 bases, and the junction held 7 bases outside the gene matches. CDR3 DNA sequence: TGTGCCAGCAGCTTCTTGGGGAGGGCCTCCGGGGAGCTGTTTTTT. Its protein is CASSFLGRASGELFF.

The chain uses TRBV30 and TRBJ1-1; D is undetermined. This CDR3 has 13 amino acids. The germline gives CDR1 GTSNPN, CDR2 SVGIG (reference sequence). V gave up 0 bases and J gave up 3 bases, with 8 bases separating them. CDR3 bases: TGTGCCTGGAGTGTAACATTGGACACTGAAGCTTTCTTT. It encodes CAWSVTLDTEAFF.

The rearrangement links TRBV29-1 to TRBJ2-2; maybe TRBD2 (7 bases). The ends were cut back, 6 bases at V and 4 bases at J, with 18 bases in the middle. The CDR3 length is 15 residues. Germline loops: CDR1 SQVTM, CDR2 ANQGSEA. CDR3: CSVRSGGHITGELFF. CDR3 nucleotide sequence: TGCAGCGTCCGGTCCGGGGGGCATATCACCGGGGAGCTGTTTTTT.

The CDR3 spells CASSWRDSLGDIQYF. CDR3 DNA: TGTGCCAGCAGTTGGCGGGACAGCCTAGGAGACATTCAGTACTTC. This chain links TRBV2 with TRBJ2-4, with TRBD1 as a possible D gene (7 bases). The CDR3 totals 15 residues. Trimming took off 5 bases at V and 8 bases at J, with 19 bases between the two ends. Germline-derived CDR1 and CDR2 are SNHLY and FYNNEI.

Here the CDR3 DNA reads TGTGCCAGTAAAAATCAGCCCCAGCATTTT. This translates into CASKNQPQHF. The chain uses TRBV2 and TRBJ1-5; D gene uncertain. CDR1 is SNHLY, CDR2 FYNNEI, per germline. V was clipped by 9 bases and J by 4 bases, with 4 bases between them. The CDR3 sequence is 10 residues long.

J is TRBJ2-1 and V is TRBV9, with no clear D. Looked up from germline, CDR1 is SGDLS and CDR2 is YYNGEE. The CDR3 loop spans 15 amino acids. The V end was cut by 3 bases, the J end by 0 bases, with 10 bases between. For the CDR3, the DNA is TGTGCCAGCAGCGAGAGATTGCGCTCCTACAATGAGCAGTTCTTC. This sequence encodes CASSERLRSYNEQFF.

This sequence joins TRBV10-3 and TRBJ2-3; 10 positions agree with TRBD1. Germline V gene data show CDR1 as ENHRY and CDR2 as SYGVKD. The CDR3 totals 12 residues. Trimming at V came to 11 bases and at J to 5 bases, leaving 4 bases not matched to a gene. The CDR3, as DNA: TGTGCCTCGACAGGGGGCCAAGATACGCAGTATTTT. The encoded protein is CASTGGQDTQYF.

The chain joins TRBV10-1 to TRBJ2-3, with TRBD2 matching 12 bases. V was pared by 5 bases and J by 2 bases, with 5 bases of the junction left unmatched. Germline CDR1 and CDR2: WNHNN and SYGVQD (reference sequence). The CDR3 is made up of 16 amino acids. The CDR3 loop is CASSIGLAGNTDTQYF. CDR3 coding DNA: TGCGCCAGCAGTATCGGACTAGCGGGGAACACAGATACGCAGTATTTT.

The V call is TRBV29-1, the J call TRBJ2-1; 11 nucleotides line up with TRBD2. The CDR3 length is 13 residues. Germline values: CDR1 SQVTM, CDR2 ANQGSEA. In DNA form, the CDR3 reads TGCAGTTCAGGGACTAGCGGTTACAATGAGCAGTTCTTC. This sequence encodes CSSGTSGYNEQFF.

CDR3 amino acids: CATGPGGTGGTGELFF. The CDR3, as DNA: TGTGCTACGGGGCCAGGCGGAACTGGGGGGACCGGGGAGCTGTTTTTT. The J gene is TRBJ2-2, the V gene TRBV10-3, with D possibly matching TRBD2 (6 bases). The CDR3 has 16 amino acids. Germline CDR1 ENHRY, CDR2 SYGVKD.

This chain links TRBV24-1 with TRBJ2-5, with D tentatively TRBD2 (5 bases). V was pared by 7 bases and J by 3 bases, with 14 bases between. The V gene's germline CDR1 is KGHDR and CDR2 SFDVKD. The CDR3 has 14 residues. CDR3 residues: CATSITGGEETQYF. Here the CDR3 DNA reads TGTGCCACCAGCATCACCGGAGGAGAAGAGACCCAGTACTTC.

The chain couples TRBV11-3 to TRBJ2-1, with 9 bases aligning to TRBD2. Looked up from germline, CDR1 is SGHNT and CDR2 is YENEEA. With 3 bases clipped from V and 7 bases from J, the junction kept 7 bases outside the gene matches. This CDR3 contains 15 residues. The CDR3 DNA follows: TGTGCCAGCAGCTTCTTAGCGGGAGCGCGAAATGAGCAGTTCTTC. Encoded protein: CASSFLAGARNEQFF.

The table lists this clone with a few counts. The chain joins TRBV21-1 to TRBJ2-7; the table assigns TRBD2, which was not confirmed against the DNA. TRBV21-1 is recorded as a pseudogene. CDR3 size: 10 residues. The CDR3, as DNA: TGTGCCAGCGGAGCATACGAGCAGTACGTC. As protein: CASGAYEQYV.

This chain uses TRBV7-9 with TRBJ2-5, with D perhaps matching TRBD1 (5 bases). CDR1 is SEHNR and CDR2 is FQNEAQ in the germline V gene (reference sequence). The V gene lost 3 bases and the J gene lost 2 bases, with 10 bases spanning the gap. The CDR3 covers 14 residues. CDR3 sequence reads: CASSFVAGQETQYF. CDR3 DNA sequence: TGTGCCAGCAGCTTCGTAGCAGGGCAAGAGACCCAGTACTTC.